This entry concerns a single T cell receptor beta chain. Antigen specificity is unknown. This specimen comes from a study of cytomegalovirus exposure and HLA in healthy donors. Study background: Among the roughly 400 genotyped donors, over 70% were placed in the Caucasian-associated ancestry cluster.

Use of 60 Vbeta and 13 Jbeta primers characterized the PCR. The assay was immunoSEQ multiplex PCR, and TCRdb's table has in-frame clones only and misses some. The data contain more than 60,000 clones, over 75% of them singletons. Study outcomes and limitations: As a later analysis showed, several of the most significant clusters appeared to be linked to common viral pathogens. Overall, around 160 TCR beta chains were annotated as cytomegalovirus-associated.

The CDR3 contains 17 residues. Germline trimming cut 0 bases from V and 2 bases from J; bases unmatched to any gene: 6. Per the germline V gene, CDR1 is LGHNA and CDR2 is YSLEER. This TCR was sampled from a male donor in good health and CMV-seropositive. The sequencing sample was made of PBMCs. The chain couples TRBV4-3 to TRBJ2-5; 10 bases align to TRBD2. The CDR3 nucleotides are TGCGCCAGCAGCCAAGATAAGCGGGGGGGACCGCAAGAGACCCAGTACTTC. This gives the protein CASSQDKRGGPQETQYF.